This T cell receptor beta chain was recovered during a study of T cell repertoires in cytomegalovirus infection. CDR3 size: 15 residues. Trimming cost V 4 bases and J 5 bases; bases outside gene matches: 6. Germline CDR1 is SGHTA and CDR2 is FQGNSA. This clonotype was picked up many times. Its specificity is unknown. Study results and caveats: Accumulated public TCR beta family frequency recognized individuals carrying CMV together with the relevant HLA.

TCRdb recomputed calls from the reads with MiXCR, one row per CDR3 protein. The data hold more than 150,000 distinct CDR3 sequences, with over 15% observed a single time. This TCR derives from a human donor in good health (CMV status not recorded). Some clones in this sample may be carry-over from other donors' samples. Sequenced material: CD8+ T cells from PBMCs. The chain combines TRBV7-2 with TRBJ2-1, with 9 bases matching TRBD2. The CDR3 loop is CASSYRTSAHNEQFF. In DNA form, the CDR3 reads TGTGCCAGCAGCTACAGGACTAGCGCCCACAATGAGCAGTTCTTC. The full variable domain, with the rest looked up from reference TRBV7-2 and TRBJ2-1, is GAGVSQSPSNKVTEKGKDVELRCDPISGHTALYWYRQSLGQGLEFLIYFQGNSAPDKSGLPSDRFSAERTGGSVSTLTIQRTQQEDSAVYLCASSYRTSAHNEQFFGPGTRLTVL.